This T cell receptor (beta chain) was sequenced for a study of naive and memory T cell subsets (dated by TCRdb to between 2016 and 2019). With regard to the full study: An open-source, UMI-based TCR alpha and beta sequencing pipeline was applied to sorted naive and memory peripheral blood T cell subsets. The functional CMV T cell responses agreed completely with IgG serology results. RNA was DNase-treated and reverse transcribed with TCR constant-region primers, mostly using SuperScript III. Findings and caveats that apply to the study as a whole: The abundance of TCRs followed a power law with an exponent that differed between naive and memory subsets yet stayed consistent across the three individuals. A few larger clonotypes were found in naive repertoires, especially CD8, and these larger clonotypes were possibly memory cells re-expressing CD45RA. RNA-based TCR counts may be affected by expression changes linked to T cell activation and differentiation. After error correction, only a single occurrence was seen for over 85% of naive TCR sequences, so much steeper abundance distributions were produced than in memory subsets. The repertoire findings for the naive and memory subsets could not be validated, as no ground truth was available. Clonotypes were defined as single alpha or beta chain sequences, not paired alpha/beta receptors. In both CD4 and CD8 cells, a rise in Gini index and a fall in Shannon and inverse Simpson diversity were observed from naive through CM, EM and EMRA.

Receptor libraries were prepared by UMI-ligation and nested PCR. To cover both TRBC1 and TRBC2, the beta constant-region primer consisted of an equimolar mix of two oligonucleotides. Four rounds of PCR, combining the SP2 primer with nested alpha and beta constant-region primers, were used to amplify the ligated cDNA. T4 RNA ligase 1 ligated a single-stranded oligonucleotide carrying the SP2 primer and a 12-nucleotide UMI to the cDNA 3' end. The ligation reaction was incubated at 16°C for roughly 19-24 hours. To avoid over-amplification, PCR2 was usually performed as a SYBR Green qPCR and halted once a predetermined threshold was reached. Agencourt AMPure XP magnetic beads were used for all purifications after the first. Libraries were quantified by Qubit and checked on a TapeStation, where a main peak was expected near 650 bp. The pooled libraries were sequenced on an Illumina MiSeq using v2 2x251 paired-end kits, which usually yielded 1-2 million reads per sample. Each sample library was pooled at approximately 3.6 nM, and about 4.5-7% PhiX was included to improve cluster recognition. Turning to the authors' computational methods: V and J genes were assigned to Demultiplexor-processed FASTQ reads by Decombinator through tag matching, with a single base-pair mismatch being allowed. UMIs were used by Collapsinator to correct both sequencing errors and frequency errors arising from PCR heterogeneity. CDR3Translator translated TCRs and extracted CDR3s from the conserved cysteine to the FGXG phenylalanine, flagging non-productive sequences. Gini, Shannon entropy and inverse Simpson indices were computed after subsampling the repertoires to the same number of UMI-defined TCRs. Clonotype abundance distributions were fitted to a power law by maximum likelihood within the linear range. On one naive CD8 sample, the pipeline and MIGEC gave similar UMI counts, unique TCR numbers and clonal distributions. In one analysis, naive TCRs that were also found in any memory subset of the same donor were excluded from the naive repertoire. The repertoires were searched for approximately 7,000 CMV-associated CDR3 sequences that had been compiled from VDJdb and a published dataset. The public reads were run again by TCRdb, first through fastp at Q25 and then through MiXCR, and only productive beta chains were kept. Here each entry gathers all rows of one CDR3 protein and keeps the most common genes and DNA. It is TCRdb's table, rather than the study itself, that gives the V and J calls and clone size. This sample holds over 110,000 distinct CDR3 sequences; around 21% were observed only once. Together, the top ten hold approximately 0.58% of the sample.

According to the germline V gene, CDR1 reads MDHEN and CDR2 reads SYDVKM. The CDR3, from cysteine to phenylalanine, totals 14 residues. Only the CDR3 DNA stays, 42 bases, in frame from base 1. As to this clonotype: What antigen it recognizes has not been identified. One junction end disagrees with the germline gene, perhaps due to a read error.

From the second PCR step on, the TCR alpha and beta chain libraries were amplified in separate reactions. The CMV status of each donor was determined by measuring IFNgamma production from CD4+ T cells after fresh PBMCs had been stimulated overnight with CMV viral lysate. CD4 T cells were positively selected with Miltenyi beads, followed by positive selection of CD8 T cells from the CD4-negative fraction. Cells were stained for CD3, CD4, CD8, CD45RA, CD27 and a live/dead dye and were sorted on a BD Aria II into four subsets based on CD45RA and CD27. A few healthy volunteers provided blood, and each donor's sample was split into CD4 and CD8 T cells and then further divided into four differentiation subsets. Roughly 0.11 L of peripheral blood was drawn per donor, and PBMC were isolated by Ficoll-Paque PLUS density-gradient centrifugation. After sorting, cells were lysed in RLT buffer, RNA was extracted using a Qiagen RNeasy kit, and the extracted RNA was stored at -80 degrees C.

The sequence derives from a human donor in good health. Recombination joined TRBV28 with TRBJ2-1; a tentative D call is TRBD2 (5 bases match). Sequences were obtained from naive CD8+ T cells from blood. The cell subset or site label, as the study defines it: naive T cells, CD45RA high CD27+. The CDR3 reads CASSPVATNNEQIF. The base sequence is TGTGCCAGCAGCCCCGTGGCGACTAACAATGAGCAGATCTTC.